Below, 18 T cell receptor beta chains from the same sample are listed, as sequenced in a study of T-cell memory formation after mild COVID-19. TCRdb reprocessed the 5' RACE reads via MiXCR and lists one record per CDR3 protein. The sample has 500,000 to 600,000 distinct CDR3 sequences; roughly 18% are singletons. What was sequenced was PBMCs or a T cell subset sorted from them (not recorded which). All receptors come from an adult woman who had mild COVID-19 (a few samples of this study predate the infection). Cell type and time point are not known.

The sample holds a few counts of this clonotype. This rearrangement joins TRBV20-1 to TRBJ2-4; D gene unclear. V lost 6 bases and J lost 10, with 16 bases in between. The germline gives CDR1 DFQATT, CDR2 SNEGSKA (reference sequence). The length of the CDR3 is 12 residues. The CDR3 DNA sequence: TGCAGTGCATCCCGTCAGGACGAAATTCAGTACTTC. It encodes CSASRQDEIQYF.

Ten or more counts support this clonotype. V is TRBV7-9 and J is TRBJ2-3, with D unclear. This CDR3 is built from 14 residues. Looked up from germline, CDR1 is SEHNR and CDR2 is FQNEAQ (reference sequence). The V end was cut by 5 bases, the J end by 0 bases, with 9 bases between. CDR3 sequence reads: CASSPARSTDTQYF. The CDR3 DNA sequence: TGTGCCAGCAGCCCGGCCCGTAGCACAGATACGCAGTATTTT.

This clonotype was detected only a few times. The chain has TRBV9 and TRBJ2-2, with D maybe TRBD2 (6 bases). The CDR3 runs to 14 residues. CDR1 is SGDLS, CDR2 YYNGEE, per germline. The germline V and J ends were trimmed by 2 bases and 6 bases, with 11 bases remaining between them. In DNA, the CDR3 is TGTGCCAGCAGCGTCGGGGGTGAACCCGGGGAGCTGTTTTTT. As protein: CASSVGGEPGELFF. The variable domain in full, completed from reference TRBV9 and TRBJ2-2, reads DSGVTQTPKHLITATGQRVTLRCSPRSGDLSVYWYQQSLDQGLQFLIQYYNGEERAKGNILERFSAQQFPDLHSELNLSSLELGDSALYFCASSVGGEPGELFFGEGSRLTVL.

V and J are TRBV4-1 and TRBJ2-3; the D gene is possibly TRBD1 (5 bases). The CDR3 has 16 residues. V lost 2 bases to trimming and J lost 3 bases, with 15 bases between them. CDR1 and CDR2 (germline): MGHRA, YSYEKL. The CDR3 spells CASSQSDSEATDTQYF. The CDR3 DNA reads TGCGCCAGCAGCCAATCCGACAGTGAGGCAACAGATACGCAGTATTTT.

The chain couples TRBV6-6 to TRBJ2-1; maybe TRBD2 (6 bases). V was clipped by 4 bases and J by 12 bases, with 16 bases between them. Germline V gene sequence: CDR1 MNHNY, CDR2 SVGAGI (reference sequence). The CDR3 extends over 13 amino acids. CDR3 region: CASSWRDPRGQFF. The CDR3 coding sequence is TGTGCCAGCAGTTGGAGGGACCCTCGCGGGCAGTTCTTC.

This clonotype appeared a few times. This sequence joins TRBV4-2 and TRBJ1-1; possible D gene TRBD1, 5 bases. Trimming shortened V by 0 bases and J by 8 bases, and 13 bases separated the two germline ends. Germline loops: CDR1 LGHNA, CDR2 YNFKEQ. This CDR3 comprises 14 residues. The CDR3 region is CASSQEGRGREAFF. The CDR3 DNA reads as TGTGCCAGCAGCCAAGAGGGTAGGGGACGGGAAGCTTTCTTT.

This sequence joins TRBV5-1 and TRBJ2-7, with 11 bases identical to TRBD1. The V gene end was trimmed by 4 bases and the J gene end by 2 bases; junction bases not matched to a gene: 5. This CDR3 contains 15 residues. Germline V gene lookup returns CDR1 SGHRS and CDR2 YFSETQ. This chain's CDR3 is CASSRGTGGTYEQYF. The CDR3 DNA reads TGCGCCAGCAGCCGAGGGACAGGGGGGACCTACGAGCAGTACTTC.

This clonotype has only one observation. The chain joins TRBV3-1 to TRBJ2-3; TRBD1 matches 10 bases. The CDR3 consists of 17 residues. Losses at the gene ends were 4 bases for V and 1 base for J; bases not matched to a gene: 8. CDR1 is LGHDT and CDR2 is YNNKEL in the germline V gene (reference sequence). In DNA, the CDR3 is TGTGCCAGCAGCCCCTACGACAGGGGGCAGGGCACAGATACGCAGTATTTT. It translates to CASSPYDRGQGTDTQYF.

The gene calls are TRBV5-1 and TRBJ2-1, with D perhaps TRBD2 (5 bases). Trimming stripped 3 bases from V and 7 bases from J, with 14 bases between. The CDR3 is 14 amino acids. Per germline, CDR1 SGHRS and CDR2 YFSETQ. CDR3 protein: CASSSSGTRNEQFF. In DNA form, the CDR3 reads TGCGCCAGCAGCTCCTCGGGAACCAGGAATGAGCAGTTCTTC.

In this sample, this clonotype turned up a few times. The chain uses TRBV7-9 and TRBJ2-3; D not resolved. The V and J ends lost 3 bases and 1 base respectively, with 11 bases between them. This CDR3 has 15 residues. In germline, CDR1 is SEHNR, CDR2 FQNEAQ (reference sequence). CDR3 region: CASSFELAGTDTQYF. The CDR3 coding sequence is TGTGCCAGCAGCTTTGAACTGGCGGGCACAGATACGCAGTATTTT. Full variable domain (missing parts from reference TRBV7-9 and TRBJ2-3): DTGVSQNPRHKITKRGQNVTFRCDPISEHNRLYWYRQTLGQGPEFLTYFQNEAQLEKSRLLSDRFSAERPKGSFSTLEIQRTEQGDSAMYLCASSFELAGTDTQYFGPGTRLTVL.

The V and J genes are TRBV3-1 and TRBJ2-7; 11 nucleotides align to TRBD2. Germline CDR1 LGHDT, CDR2 YNNKEL (reference sequence). The length of the CDR3 is 20 residues. With 4 bases clipped from V and 0 bases from J, the junction kept 17 bases outside the gene matches. The CDR3 sequence: CASSRTARLAGGLYSYEQYF. The CDR3 DNA reads TGTGCCAGCAGCCGTACGGCCAGGCTAGCGGGGGGTTTGTACTCCTACGAGCAGTACTTC.

This clonotype came up a few times. The rearrangement joins TRBV11-2 to TRBJ2-1; perhaps TRBD2 as D (5 bases). This CDR3 spans 14 amino acids. Germline V lookup: CDR1 SGHAT, CDR2 FQNNGV. V lost 5 bases to trimming and J lost 4 bases, with 12 bases between them. The CDR3 sequence is CASSLPGNYNEQFF. DNA of the CDR3: TGTGCCAGCAGCCTCCCCGGGAATTACAATGAGCAGTTCTTC.

The chain couples TRBV13 to TRBJ2-7; perhaps TRBD1 as D (6 bases). Germline assignment: CDR1 PRHDT and CDR2 FYEKMQ (reference sequence). V was clipped by 7 bases and J by 5 bases, with 15 bases between them. This CDR3 is 13 amino acids long. CDR3 sequence reads: CASKGPNRDEQYF. CDR3 coding DNA: TGTGCCAGCAAAGGCCCTAACAGGGACGAGCAGTACTTC.

This chain connects TRBV9 to TRBJ1-6; 7 bases are a match to TRBD1. The J segment lost 4 bases and the V segment lost 3 bases, leaving 4 bases of the junction unmatched. In germline, CDR1 is SGDLS, CDR2 YYNGEE. There are 15 residues in the CDR3. The CDR3 region has the DNA TGTGCCAGCAGCGAACAGGGGACTTATAATTCACCCCTCCACTTT. This encodes CASSEQGTYNSPLHF.

The genes are TRBV6-6 and TRBJ2-3, with D uncertain. Trimming left V 2 bases short and J 2 bases short, with 8 bases between. Looked up from germline, CDR1 is MNHNY and CDR2 is SVGAGI (reference sequence). This CDR3 contains 14 residues. In DNA, the CDR3 is TGTGCCAGCAGTTACGGGGAAAACACAGATACGCAGTATTTT. It is translated as CASSYGENTDTQYF.

This clonotype was counted between two and nine times. The rearrangement joins TRBV20-1 to TRBJ2-7; 8 bases fit TRBD2. Germline CDR1 reads DFQATT; CDR2 reads SNEGSKA (reference sequence). The CDR3 is made up of 12 amino acids. V shed 4 bases, J shed 10 bases, and the junction held 9 bases outside the gene matches. The CDR3 spells CSATSGGPSQYF. The CDR3 DNA reads as TGCAGTGCTACTTCGGGAGGGCCCTCACAGTACTTC.

This chain connects TRBV6-1 to TRBJ1-4; possible D gene TRBD1, 6 bases. CDR1 is MNHNS, CDR2 SASEGT, per germline. The CDR3 spans 14 residues. Trimming took 2 bases from V and 10 from J, leaving 14 bases between them. The CDR3 reads CASSESGGGGKLFF. The CDR3 DNA sequence: TGTGCCAGCAGTGAATCGGGGGGCGGAGGAAAACTGTTTTTT.

The chain couples TRBV7-3 to TRBJ2-2; D unresolved. Trimming shortened V by 3 bases and J by 8 bases, and 7 bases separated the two germline ends. The CDR3 spans 12 residues. Germline V CDR1 and CDR2: SGHTA, FQGTGA. CDR3 amino acids: CASSFYGGELFF. CDR3 coding DNA: TGTGCCAGCAGCTTCTACGGAGGGGAGCTGTTTTTT. The full variable domain, rest sourced from reference TRBV7-3 and TRBJ2-2, is GAGVSQTPSNKVTEKGKYVELRCDPISGHTALYWYRQSLGQGPEFLIYFQGTGAADDSGLPNDRFFAVRPEGSVSTLKIQRTERGDSAVYLCASSFYGGELFFGEGSRLTVL.